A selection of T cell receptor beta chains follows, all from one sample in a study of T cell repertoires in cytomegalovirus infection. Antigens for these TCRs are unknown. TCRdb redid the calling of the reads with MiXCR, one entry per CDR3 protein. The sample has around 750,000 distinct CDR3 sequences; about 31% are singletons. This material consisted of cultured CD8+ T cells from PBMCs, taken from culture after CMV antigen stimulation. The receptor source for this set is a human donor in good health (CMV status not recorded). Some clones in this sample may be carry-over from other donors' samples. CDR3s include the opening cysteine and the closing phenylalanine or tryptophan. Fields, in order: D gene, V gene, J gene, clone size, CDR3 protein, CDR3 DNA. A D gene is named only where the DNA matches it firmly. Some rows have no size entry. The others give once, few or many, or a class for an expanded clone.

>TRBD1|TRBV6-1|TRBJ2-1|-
CASRQGAGGLYNEQFF
TGTGCCAGCAGGCAGGGGGCCGGGGGCCTATACAATGAGCAGTTCTTC
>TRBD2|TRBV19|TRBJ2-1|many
CASSLLAGGLNEQFF
TGTGCCAGTAGTCTCTTAGCGGGGGGACTCAATGAGCAGTTCTTC
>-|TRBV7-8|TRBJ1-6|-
CANSPGGGAYSPLHF
TGTGCCAACAGTCCCGGGGGAGGGGCTTATTCACCCCTCCACTTT
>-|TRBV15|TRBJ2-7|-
CATSSGTLVQYF
TGTGCCACCAGCTCGGGAACCCTTGTGCAGTACTTC
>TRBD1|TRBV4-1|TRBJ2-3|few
CASSQDRGRTVVLPRADTQYF
TGCGCCAGCAGCCAGGACAGGGGGCGGACCGTGGTGCTACCACGGGCAGATACGCAGTATTTT
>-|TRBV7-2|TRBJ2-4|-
CASSLTDLAKNIQYF
TGTGCCAGCAGCTTAACAGACCTAGCCAAAAACATTCAGTACTTC
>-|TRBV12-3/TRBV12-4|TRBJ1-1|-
CASRIGQGWVTEAFF
TGTGCCAGCAGAATAGGTCAGGGGTGGGTCACTGAAGCTTTCTTT
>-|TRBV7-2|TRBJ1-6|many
CASSLDAGINSPLHF
TGTGCCAGCAGCTTAGATGCAGGGATCAACTCACCCCTCCACTTT
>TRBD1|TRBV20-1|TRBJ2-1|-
CSATGTGGRKYNEQFF
TGCAGTGCCACCGGGACAGGGGGTCGGAAGTACAATGAGCAGTTCTTC
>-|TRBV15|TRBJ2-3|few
CATSTFLRREDTQYF
TGTGCCACCAGCACGTTCTTGAGGCGGGAAGATACGCAGTATTTT
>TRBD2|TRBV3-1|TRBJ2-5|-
CASSQVTRGQETQYF
TGTGCCAGCAGCCAAGTTACGCGGGGGCAAGAGACCCAGTACTTC
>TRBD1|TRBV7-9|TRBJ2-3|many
CASSSPMGQGNRDTQYF
TGTGCCAGCAGCTCCCCGATGGGACAGGGAAATCGAGATACGCAGTATTTT
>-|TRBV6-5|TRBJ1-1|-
CASSYPGTVNEAFF
TGTGCCAGCAGTTACCCCGGGACGGTCAATGAAGCTTTCTTT
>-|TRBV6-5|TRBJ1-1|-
CASSYPRSGNTEAFF
TGTGCCAGCAGTTACCCAAGATCGGGGAACACTGAAGCTTTCTTT
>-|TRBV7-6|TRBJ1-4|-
CVSKRGGGEKLFF
TGTGTCAGCAAAAGGGGCGGGGGAGAAAAACTGTTTTTT
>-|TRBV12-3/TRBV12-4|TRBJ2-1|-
CASSSPVSALPEQFF
TGTGCCAGCAGTTCGCCAGTATCGGCGCTGCCCGAGCAGTTCTTC
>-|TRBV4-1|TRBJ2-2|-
CASSQEGLGGELFF
TGCGCCAGCAGCCAAGAAGGGTTGGGCGGGGAGCTGTTTTTT
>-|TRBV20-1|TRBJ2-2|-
CSARGRHSVTGELFF
TGCAGTGCTAGGGGAAGGCACTCTGTCACCGGGGAGCTGTTTTTT
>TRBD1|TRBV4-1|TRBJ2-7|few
CASSQRFSGQAPYEQYF
TGCGCCAGCAGCCAAAGGTTTTCGGGACAGGCCCCCTACGAGCAGTACTTC
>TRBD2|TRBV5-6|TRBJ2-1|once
CASSLMRGGNNEQFF
TGTGCCAGCAGCTTGATGCGGGGGGGTAACAATGAGCAGTTCTTC
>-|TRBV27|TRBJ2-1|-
CASSPVPKDPQFF
TGTGCCAGCAGTCCCGTCCCCAAGGATCCGCAGTTCTTC
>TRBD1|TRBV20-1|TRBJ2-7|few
CSAPRQGEYEQYF
TGCAGTGCTCCAAGACAGGGTGAATACGAGCAGTACTTC
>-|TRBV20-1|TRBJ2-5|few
CSAMDWGQETQYF
TGCAGTGCTATGGACTGGGGCCAAGAGACCCAGTACTTC
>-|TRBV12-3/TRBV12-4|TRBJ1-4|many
CASSLGPMDEKLFF
TGTGCCAGCAGCCTGGGTCCCATGGATGAAAAACTGTTTTTT
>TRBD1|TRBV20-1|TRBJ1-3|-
CSASLRGLSGNTIYF
TGCAGTGCTAGTTTGAGGGGGCTCTCTGGAAACACCATATATTTT
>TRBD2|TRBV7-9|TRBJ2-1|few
CASSPERGGPHEQFF
TGTGCCAGCAGCCCGGAGCGGGGGGGCCCCCATGAGCAGTTCTTC
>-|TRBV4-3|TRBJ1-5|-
CASSQDLGEAAQPQHF
TGCGCCAGCAGCCAAGATTTAGGGGAGGCGGCTCAGCCCCAGCATTTT
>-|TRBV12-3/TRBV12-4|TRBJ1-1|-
CASSFRGRGENTEAFF
TGTGCCAGCAGTTTTCGGGGGCGGGGCGAGAACACTGAAGCTTTCTTT
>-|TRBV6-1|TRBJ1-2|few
CASSPTGRTYGYTF
TGTGCCAGCAGTCCAACCGGGAGAACCTATGGCTACACCTTC
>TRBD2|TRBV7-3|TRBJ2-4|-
CASSPNGGGSDIQYF
TGTGCCAGCAGCCCTAATGGGGGGGGGTCGGACATTCAGTACTTC
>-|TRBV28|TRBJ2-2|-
CASSPHLIGAGELFF
TGTGCCAGCAGTCCCCACCTTATTGGCGCCGGGGAGCTGTTTTTT